The clone carrying this T cell receptor beta chain is termed medium-sized. The antigen remains unidentified. The data are from a study of glioma-infiltrating T cells. Study-level information: WHO grade II oligodendrogliomas or astrocytomas, plus non-recurrent WHO grade IV glioblastomas, were sampled. Before surgery, glioma patients received dexamethasone for at most six days. Study observations and caveats: A blood CDR3 motif signature was depleted in highly divergent patients. Tissue-blood divergence was below expectation in non-neoplastic patients, above in gliomas.

TCR alpha and beta CDR3 regions were amplified from RNA using iRepertoire nested multiplex PCR. TCRdb re-analysed the multiplex PCR reads in MiXCR, keeping a single row per CDR3 protein. The sample records around 350,000 distinct CDR3 sequences, 41% being singletons. V was clipped by 0 bases and J by 4 bases; unmatched bases: 5. The CDR3 contains 14 residues. CDR1 is DFQATT and CDR2 is SNEGSKA in the germline V gene (reference sequence). Sequenced: glioma tissue, nonneoplastic brain tissue, or PBMCs (not recorded which). The sequence was collected from a human donor with low-grade glioma or glioblastoma, undergoing nonglioma brain surgery, or in good health (not recorded which). This sequence joins TRBV20-1 and TRBJ1-1, with 7 bases fitting TRBD1. CDR3 coding DNA: TGCAGTGCTAGAGATCGGACAGGAGCCACTGAAGCTTTCTTT. It codes for CSARDRTGATEAFF.